This T cell receptor beta chain was recovered during a study of cytomegalovirus exposure and HLA in healthy donors. Study findings and constraints: TRBV6-2, TRBV6-3 and some other V segments were excluded as indistinguishable. Later on, an analysis found that several of the most significant clusters appeared to be linked to common viral pathogens, which included parvovirus B19. There were a few CMV-associated chains whose specificity for CMV antigens was confirmed in vitro.

The germline V gene has CDR1 GTSNPN and CDR2 SVGIG (reference sequence). Trimming took 2 bases from V and 5 from J, leaving 16 bases between them. CDR3 size: 16 residues. The PCR used 60 Vbeta and 13 Jbeta primers. Sequencing used immunoSEQ multiplex PCR; TCRdb keeps in-frame clones, though not all of them. In the table there are more than 130,000 clones, about 80% of which are singletons. This clone was seen only a few times. Antigen specificity is unknown. Other DNA sequences in the same sample also yield this CDR3. This sequence originates from a man aged 18 to 30 in good health and CMV-seronegative. This chain uses TRBV30 with TRBJ1-6, with D possibly TRBD1 on 5 matching bases. The sample comprised PBMCs. The CDR3: CAWSLVRGSNNSPLHF. CDR3 in DNA: TGTGCCTGGAGTTTGGTCCGGGGGTCCAATAATTCACCCCTCCACTTT.